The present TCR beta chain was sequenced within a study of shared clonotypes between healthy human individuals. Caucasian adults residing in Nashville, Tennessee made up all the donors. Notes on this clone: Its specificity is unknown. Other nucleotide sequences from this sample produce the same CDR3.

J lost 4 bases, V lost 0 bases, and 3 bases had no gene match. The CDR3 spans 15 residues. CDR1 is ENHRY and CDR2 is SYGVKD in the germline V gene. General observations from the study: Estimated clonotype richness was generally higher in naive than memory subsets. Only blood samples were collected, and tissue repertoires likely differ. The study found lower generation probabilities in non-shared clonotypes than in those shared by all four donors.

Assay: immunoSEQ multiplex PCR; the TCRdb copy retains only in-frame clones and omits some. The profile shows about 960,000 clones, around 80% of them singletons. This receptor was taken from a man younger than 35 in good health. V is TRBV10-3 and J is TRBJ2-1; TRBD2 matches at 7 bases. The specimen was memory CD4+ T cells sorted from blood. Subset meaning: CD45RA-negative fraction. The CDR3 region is CAISESGGSYNEQFF. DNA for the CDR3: TGTGCCATCAGTGAGTCCGGCGGGAGTTACAATGAGCAGTTCTTC.